The 10 T cell receptor beta chains presented below share a single source sample, sequenced in a study of shared clonotypes between healthy human individuals. The repertoire was sequenced with immunoSEQ multiplex PCR; TCRdb's copy has only in-frame clones and lacks some. Here the sample spans roughly 2.5 million clones, roughly nine tenths being singletons. The sample taken for sequencing was naive CD4+ T cells sorted from blood. Subset in this sample: CD45RA+ positively selected. The source of these receptors is a man aged 18 to 29 in good health.

The CDR3: CASSLRDTILETQYF. CDR3 coding DNA: TGTGCCAGTAGTCTTCGGGACACGATTTTAGAGACCCAGTACTTC. V usage is TRBV19 and J usage is TRBJ2-5; TRBD1 is a possible D gene (6 bases). Trimming took off 5 bases at V and 4 bases at J, with 17 bases between the two ends. This CDR3 has 15 residues. Germline V lookup: CDR1 LNHDA, CDR2 SQIVND (reference sequence).

V is TRBV11-3 and J is TRBJ2-3, with D hard to call. The V gene's germline CDR1 is SGHNT and CDR2 YENEEA. This CDR3 has 14 residues. Trimming shortened V by 1 base and J by 0 bases, and 5 bases separated the two germline ends. CDR3 nucleotide sequence: TGTGCCAGCAGCTTAGGAAATAGCACAGATACGCAGTATTTT. It translates to CASSLGNSTDTQYF.

The V call is TRBV4-1, the J call TRBJ2-5; D perhaps matches TRBD2 (5 bases). The assigned J gene may be wrong: the sequence end matches TRBJ2-7 better. Per germline, CDR1 MGHRA and CDR2 YSYEKL. The CDR3 runs 13 residues. The chain's CDR3 is CASSPQTGVEQYF. The DNA of the CDR3 is TGCGCCAGCAGCCCCCAGACCGGGGTCGAGCAGTACTTC.

The chain combines TRBV27 with TRBJ2-5, with 13 bases lining up with TRBD2. CDR1 MNHEY and CDR2 SMNVEV come from the germline V gene (reference sequence). The length of the CDR3 is 16 residues. Losses at the gene ends were 5 bases for V and 5 bases for J; bases not matched to a gene: 8. The CDR3 reads CASSPELAGGRETQYF. CDR3 DNA sequence: TGTGCCAGCAGTCCAGAACTAGCGGGGGGGCGGGAGACCCAGTACTTC.

The CDR3 region has the DNA TGTGCCAGCGCGAGTAGGAATGAGGGCTTGTACGAGCAGTACTTC. It is translated as CASASRNEGLYEQYF. The chain recombines TRBV5-4 with TRBJ2-7, with D possibly being TRBD2 (5 bases). Trimming left V 7 bases short and J 4 bases short, with 21 bases between. This CDR3 has 15 amino acids. Looked up from germline, CDR1 is SGHNT and CDR2 is YYREEE (reference sequence).

The chain uses TRBV6-5 and TRBJ1-2; D possibly corresponds to TRBD1 (6 bases). Germline CDR1 MNHEY, CDR2 SVGAGI. This CDR3 spans 14 amino acids. V was shortened by 5 bases and J by 7 bases, with 17 bases between the two germline ends. CDR3 DNA: TGTGCCAGCAGTGCAGGGGTCGCTTTTTTTGGCTACACCTTC. This gives the protein CASSAGVAFFGYTF.

Concerning this clone itself: The sample holds other DNA sequences that translate to the same CDR3. The chain recombines TRBV5-1 with TRBJ2-3; tentative D call: TRBD1 (5 bases). Per germline, CDR1 SGHRS and CDR2 YFSETQ. V was pared by 0 bases and J by 3 bases, with 8 bases between. The CDR3 covers 14 residues. The CDR3, as DNA: TGCGCCAGCAGCTTGGATTCAGGGACAGATACGCAGTATTTT. As protein: CASSLDSGTDTQYF.

This chain joins TRBV29-1 and TRBJ1-2, with unresolved D. This CDR3 contains 13 residues. Trimming pared 6 bases from V and 4 bases from J, leaving 15 bases between. From germline, CDR1 is SQVTM and CDR2 ANQGSEA. The CDR3 region has the DNA TGCAGCGTCGGAGGGCAAACCATCTATGGCTACACCTTC. This translates into CSVGGQTIYGYTF.

J is TRBJ1-2 and V is TRBV9; D is possibly TRBD1 (6 bases). CDR3 length: 13 residues. The germline CDR1 and CDR2 sequences are SGDLS and YYNGEE. V was clipped by 0 bases and J by 7 bases, with 10 bases between them. The CDR3 region is CASSVEGGSGYTF. DNA of the CDR3: TGTGCCAGCAGCGTAGAGGGGGGCTCTGGCTACACCTTC.

V and J are TRBV5-1 and TRBJ2-1; 10 nucleotides agree with TRBD2. V shed 4 bases and J 6 bases; nucleotides not matched to a gene: 7. The CDR3 has 15 amino acids. Germline V CDR1 and CDR2: SGHRS, YFSETQ. CDR3 in DNA: TGCGCCAGCAGCCCCGGGACTAGCGAGACCAATGAGCAGTTCTTC. Its protein product is CASSPGTSETNEQFF.